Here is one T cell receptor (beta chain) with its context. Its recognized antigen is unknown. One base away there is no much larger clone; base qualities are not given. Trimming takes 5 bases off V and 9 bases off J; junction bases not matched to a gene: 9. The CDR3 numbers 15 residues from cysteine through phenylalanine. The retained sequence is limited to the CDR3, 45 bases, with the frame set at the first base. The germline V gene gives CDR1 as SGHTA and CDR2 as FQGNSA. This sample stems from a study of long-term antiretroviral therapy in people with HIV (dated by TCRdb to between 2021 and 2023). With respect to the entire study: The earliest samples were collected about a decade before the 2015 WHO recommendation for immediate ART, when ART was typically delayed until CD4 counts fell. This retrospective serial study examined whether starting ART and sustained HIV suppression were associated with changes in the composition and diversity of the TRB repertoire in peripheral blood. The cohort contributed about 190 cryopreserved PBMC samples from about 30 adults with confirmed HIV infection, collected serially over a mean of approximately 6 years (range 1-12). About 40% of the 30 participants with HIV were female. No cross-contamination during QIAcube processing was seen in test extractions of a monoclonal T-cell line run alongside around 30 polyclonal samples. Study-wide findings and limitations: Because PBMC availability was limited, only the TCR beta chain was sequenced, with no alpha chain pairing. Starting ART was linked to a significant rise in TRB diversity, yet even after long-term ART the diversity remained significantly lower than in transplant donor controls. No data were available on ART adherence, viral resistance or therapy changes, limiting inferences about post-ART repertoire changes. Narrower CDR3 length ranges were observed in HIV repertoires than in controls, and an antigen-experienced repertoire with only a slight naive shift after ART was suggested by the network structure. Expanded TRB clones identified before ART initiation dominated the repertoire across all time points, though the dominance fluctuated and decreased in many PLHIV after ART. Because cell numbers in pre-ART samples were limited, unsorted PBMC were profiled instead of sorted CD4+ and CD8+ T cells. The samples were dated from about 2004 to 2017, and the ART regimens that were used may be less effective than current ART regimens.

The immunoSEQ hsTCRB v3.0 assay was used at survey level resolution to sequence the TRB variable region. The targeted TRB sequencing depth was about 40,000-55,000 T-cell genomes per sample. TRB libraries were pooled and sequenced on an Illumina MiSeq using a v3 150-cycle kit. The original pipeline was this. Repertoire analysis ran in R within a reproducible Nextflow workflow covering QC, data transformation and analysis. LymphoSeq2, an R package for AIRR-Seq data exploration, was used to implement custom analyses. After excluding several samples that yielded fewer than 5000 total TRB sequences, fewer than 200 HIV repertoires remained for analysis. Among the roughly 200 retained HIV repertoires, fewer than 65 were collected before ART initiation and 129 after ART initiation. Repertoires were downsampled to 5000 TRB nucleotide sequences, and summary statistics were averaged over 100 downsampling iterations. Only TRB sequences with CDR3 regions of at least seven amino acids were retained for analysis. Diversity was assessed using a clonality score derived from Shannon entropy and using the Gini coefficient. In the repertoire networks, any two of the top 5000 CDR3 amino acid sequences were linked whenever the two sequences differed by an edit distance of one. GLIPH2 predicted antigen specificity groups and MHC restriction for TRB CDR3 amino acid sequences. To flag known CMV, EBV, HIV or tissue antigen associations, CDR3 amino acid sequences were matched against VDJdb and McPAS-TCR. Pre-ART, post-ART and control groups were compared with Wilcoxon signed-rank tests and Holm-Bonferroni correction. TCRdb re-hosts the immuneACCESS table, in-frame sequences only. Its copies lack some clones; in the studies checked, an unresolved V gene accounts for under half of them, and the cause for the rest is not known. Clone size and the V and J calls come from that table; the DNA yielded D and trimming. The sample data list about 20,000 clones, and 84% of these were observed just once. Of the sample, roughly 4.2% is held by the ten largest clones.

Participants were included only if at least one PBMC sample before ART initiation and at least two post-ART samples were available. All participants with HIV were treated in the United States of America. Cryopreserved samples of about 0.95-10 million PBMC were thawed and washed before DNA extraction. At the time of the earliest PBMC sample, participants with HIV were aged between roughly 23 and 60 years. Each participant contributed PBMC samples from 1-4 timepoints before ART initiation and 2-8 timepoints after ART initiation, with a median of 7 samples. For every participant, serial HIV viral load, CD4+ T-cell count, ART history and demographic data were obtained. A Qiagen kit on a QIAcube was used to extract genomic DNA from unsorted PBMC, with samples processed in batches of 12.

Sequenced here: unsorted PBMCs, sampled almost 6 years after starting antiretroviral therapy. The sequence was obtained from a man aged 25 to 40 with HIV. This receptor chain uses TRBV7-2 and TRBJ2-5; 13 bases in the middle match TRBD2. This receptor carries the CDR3 CASSLTSGGPQAQYF. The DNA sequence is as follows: TGTGCCAGCAGCCTGACTAGCGGGGGGCCCCAGGCCCAGTACTTC.